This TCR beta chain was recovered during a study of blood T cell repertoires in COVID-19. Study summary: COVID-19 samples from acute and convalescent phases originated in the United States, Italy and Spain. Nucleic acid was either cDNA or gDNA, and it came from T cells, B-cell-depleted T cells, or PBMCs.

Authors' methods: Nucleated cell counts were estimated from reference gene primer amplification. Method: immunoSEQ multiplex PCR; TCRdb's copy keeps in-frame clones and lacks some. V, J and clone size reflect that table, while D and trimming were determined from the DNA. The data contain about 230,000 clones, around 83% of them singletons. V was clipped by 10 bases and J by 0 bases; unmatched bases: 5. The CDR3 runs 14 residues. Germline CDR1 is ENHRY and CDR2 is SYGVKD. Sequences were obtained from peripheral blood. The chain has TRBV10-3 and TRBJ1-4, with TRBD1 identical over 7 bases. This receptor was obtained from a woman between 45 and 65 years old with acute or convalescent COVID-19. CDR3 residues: CATQDRATNEKLFF. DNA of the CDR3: TGTGCCACTCAAGACAGGGCAACTAATGAAAAACTGTTTTTT.